Reported below is one T cell receptor beta chain. Its antigen is unidentified. The sample is drawn from a study of T cell repertoires in cytomegalovirus infection. Turning to the study itself: Public signatures in TCR beta pointed to CMV infection and matching HLA type. Study-wide findings and caveats: Across the ex vivo response, the dominant clonotypes were HLA-C-restricted CMV-specific TCR beta clonotypes. Summed frequency of shared TCR beta families picked out CMV carriers who also had the relevant HLA.

Germline V gene sequence: CDR1 DFQATT, CDR2 SNEGSKA (reference sequence). The CDR3 runs to 12 residues. The V and J ends lost 6 bases and 6 bases, in that order; junction bases with no gene match: 5. In TCRdb, the reads were re-called with MiXCR into one record per CDR3 protein. The sample shows about 140,000 distinct CDR3 sequences, under 8.5% of them seen only once. Sequences were obtained from PBMCs. The sequence came from a human donor in good health (CMV status not recorded). Some clones in this sample may be carry-over from other donors' samples. The chain employs TRBV20-1 and TRBJ1-5; 7 bases agree with TRBD1. The CDR3 DNA follows: TGCAGTGCCGGGGACAGCTCTCAGCCCCAGCATTTT. Translation gives CSAGDSSQPQHF.